This T cell receptor (beta chain) comes out of a study of blood T cell repertoires in COVID-19. At the level of the study: COVID-19 samples from acute and convalescent phases originated in the United States, Italy and Spain. PBMCs, B-cell-depleted T cells, or T cells were the source of the cDNA or gDNA that made up the material.

Original methodology: Using reference gene primer amplification, nucleated cell counts were estimated. TCRdb's copy holds only in-frame clones and misses some; the assay was immunoSEQ multiplex PCR. The D gene and trimming were derived from the DNA, and the V and J assignments and clone size from that table. The profile shows roughly 200,000 clones, 60% to 85% of them singletons. Trimming took 0 bases from V and 2 from J, leaving 6 bases between them. The CDR3 has 14 amino acids. Germline CDR1 KGHSH, CDR2 LQKENI. Sequencing used peripheral blood. This clonotype was sampled from a woman aged 70 to 79 with acute or convalescent COVID-19. The chain recombines TRBV18 with TRBJ2-3, with D unclear. The CDR3 loop reads CASSPPGYTDTQYF. The CDR3 region has the DNA TGTGCCAGCTCACCACCGGGCTACACAGATACGCAGTATTTT.